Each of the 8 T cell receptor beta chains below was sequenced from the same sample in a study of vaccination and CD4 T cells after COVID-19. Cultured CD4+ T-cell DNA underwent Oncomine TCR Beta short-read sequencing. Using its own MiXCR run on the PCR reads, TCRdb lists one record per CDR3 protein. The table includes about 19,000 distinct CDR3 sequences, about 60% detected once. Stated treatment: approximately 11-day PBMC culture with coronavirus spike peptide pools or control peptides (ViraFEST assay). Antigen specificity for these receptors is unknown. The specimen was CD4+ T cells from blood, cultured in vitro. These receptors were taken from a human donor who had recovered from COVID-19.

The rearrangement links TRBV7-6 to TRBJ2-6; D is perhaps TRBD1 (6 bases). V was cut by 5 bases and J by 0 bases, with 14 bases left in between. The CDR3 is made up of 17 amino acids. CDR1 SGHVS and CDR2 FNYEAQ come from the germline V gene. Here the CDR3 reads CASSPRQVSSGANVLTF. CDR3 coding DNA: TGTGCCAGCAGCCCAAGACAGGTTAGCTCTGGGGCCAACGTCCTGACTTTC. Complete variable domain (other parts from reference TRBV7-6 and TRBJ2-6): GAGVSQSPRYKVTKRGQDVALRCDPISGHVSLYWYRQALGQGPEFLTYFNYEAQQDKSGLPNDRFSAERPEGSISTLTIQRTEQRDSAMYRCASSPRQVSSGANVLTFGAGSRLTVL.

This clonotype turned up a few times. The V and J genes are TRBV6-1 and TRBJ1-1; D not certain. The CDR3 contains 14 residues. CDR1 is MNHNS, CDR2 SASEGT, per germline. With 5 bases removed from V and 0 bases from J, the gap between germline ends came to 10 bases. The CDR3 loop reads CASSQRPLNTEAFF. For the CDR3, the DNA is TGTGCCAGCAGTCAAAGGCCATTGAACACTGAAGCTTTCTTT.

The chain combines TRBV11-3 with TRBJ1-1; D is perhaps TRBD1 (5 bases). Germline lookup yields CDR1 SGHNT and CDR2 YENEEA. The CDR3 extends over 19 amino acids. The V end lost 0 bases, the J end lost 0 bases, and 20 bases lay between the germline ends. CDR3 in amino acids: CASSLEFYVFQGMNTEAFF. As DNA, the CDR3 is TGTGCCAGCAGCTTAGAGTTTTATGTATTCCAGGGAATGAACACTGAAGCTTTCTTT.

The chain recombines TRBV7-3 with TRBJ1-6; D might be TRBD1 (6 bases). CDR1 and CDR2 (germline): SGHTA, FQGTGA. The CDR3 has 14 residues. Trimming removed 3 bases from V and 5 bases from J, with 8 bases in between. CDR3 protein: CASSFGQNNSPLHF. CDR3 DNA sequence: TGTGCCAGCAGCTTCGGACAGAATAATTCACCCCTCCACTTT.

CDR3 sequence (DNA): TGTGCCACCGCGGACAGGGGGCTTTACGAGCAGTACTTC. This translates into CATADRGLYEQYF. J is TRBJ2-7 and V is TRBV6-2 or TRBV6-3, with TRBD1 identical over 11 bases. In germline, CDR1 is MNHEY, CDR2 SVGEGT. The V and J ends lost 10 bases and 4 bases, in that order; junction bases with no gene match: 6. The CDR3 runs 13 residues.

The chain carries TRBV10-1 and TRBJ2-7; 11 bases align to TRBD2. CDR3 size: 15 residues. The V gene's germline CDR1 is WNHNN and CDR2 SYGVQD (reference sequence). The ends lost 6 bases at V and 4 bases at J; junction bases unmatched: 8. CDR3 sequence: CASRPLAGGAYEQYF. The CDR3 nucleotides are TGCGCCAGCAGGCCTCTAGCGGGAGGTGCGTACGAGCAGTACTTC.

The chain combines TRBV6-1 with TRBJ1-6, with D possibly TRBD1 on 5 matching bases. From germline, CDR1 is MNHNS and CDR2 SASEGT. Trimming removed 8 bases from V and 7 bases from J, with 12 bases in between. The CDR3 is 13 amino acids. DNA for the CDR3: TGTGCCAGCGCCCGGGGCGGGAATTCACCCCTCCACTTT. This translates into CASARGGNSPLHF.

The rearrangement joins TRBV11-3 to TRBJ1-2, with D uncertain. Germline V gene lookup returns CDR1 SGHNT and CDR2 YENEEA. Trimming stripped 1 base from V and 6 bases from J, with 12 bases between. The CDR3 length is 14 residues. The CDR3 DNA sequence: TGTGCCAGCAGCTTAGTAGGGAAGGCAGATGGCTACACCTTC. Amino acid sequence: CASSLVGKADGYTF.